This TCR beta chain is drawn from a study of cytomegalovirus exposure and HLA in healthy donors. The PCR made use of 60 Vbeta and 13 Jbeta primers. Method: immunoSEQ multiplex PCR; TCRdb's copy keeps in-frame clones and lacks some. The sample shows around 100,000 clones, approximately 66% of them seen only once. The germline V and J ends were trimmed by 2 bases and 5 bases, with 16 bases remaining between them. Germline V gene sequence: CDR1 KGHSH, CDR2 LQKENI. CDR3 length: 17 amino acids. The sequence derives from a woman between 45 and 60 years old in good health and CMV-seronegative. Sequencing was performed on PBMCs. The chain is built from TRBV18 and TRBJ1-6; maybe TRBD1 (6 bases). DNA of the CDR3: TGTGCCAGCTCACCAACGGGGGGGCAGCGCAATAATTCACCCCTCCACTTT. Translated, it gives CASSPTGGQRNNSPLHF.